The clone carrying this T cell receptor (beta chain) was recorded once. Data came from immunoSEQ multiplex PCR; TCRdb stores just in-frame clones and leaves some out. The sample has about 78,000 clones; about nine tenths are singletons. The CDR3 is made up of 14 amino acids. Germline V gives CDR1 KGHSH, CDR2 LQKENI. V was pared by 1 base and J by 7 bases, with 11 bases between. The sample originates from a study of T cell responses to AZD1222 COVID-19 vaccine. This sample comprised peripheral blood, obtained 28 days after the second AZD1222 dose. This chain joins TRBV18 and TRBJ1-5; D gene unclear. The origin of this receptor is an adult who received the AZD1222 COVID-19 vaccine. Here the CDR3 reads CASSPQGEAQPQHF. CDR3 DNA: TGTGCCAGCTCACCACAGGGCGAGGCCCAGCCCCAGCATTTT. The full variable domain, in which reference TRBV18 and TRBJ1-5 provide the parts outside the CDR3, is NAGVMQNPRHLVRRRGQEARLRCSPMKGHSHVYWYRQLPEEGLKFMVYLQKENIIDESGMPKERFSAEFPKEGPSILRIQQVVRGDSAAYFCASSPQGEAQPQHFGDGTRLSIL.